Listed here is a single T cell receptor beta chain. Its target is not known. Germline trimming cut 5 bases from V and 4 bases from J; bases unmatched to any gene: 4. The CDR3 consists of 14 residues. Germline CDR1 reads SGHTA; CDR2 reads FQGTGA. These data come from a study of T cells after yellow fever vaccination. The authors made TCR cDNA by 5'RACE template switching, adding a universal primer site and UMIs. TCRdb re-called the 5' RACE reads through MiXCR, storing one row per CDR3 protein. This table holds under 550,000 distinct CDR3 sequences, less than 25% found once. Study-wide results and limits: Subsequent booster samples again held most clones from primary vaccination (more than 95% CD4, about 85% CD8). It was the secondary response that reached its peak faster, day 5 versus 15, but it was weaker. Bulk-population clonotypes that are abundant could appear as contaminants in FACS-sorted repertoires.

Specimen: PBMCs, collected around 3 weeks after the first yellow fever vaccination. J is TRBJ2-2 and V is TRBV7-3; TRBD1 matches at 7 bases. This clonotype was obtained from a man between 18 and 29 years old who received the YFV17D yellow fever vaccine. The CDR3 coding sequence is TGTGCCAGCAGCCTGACAGGGATCACCGGGGAGCTGTTTTTT. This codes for CASSLTGITGELFF. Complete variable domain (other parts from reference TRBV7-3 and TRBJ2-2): GAGVSQTPSNKVTEKGKYVELRCDPISGHTALYWYRQSLGQGPEFLIYFQGTGAADDSGLPNDRFFAVRPEGSVSTLKIQRTERGDSAVYLCASSLTGITGELFFGEGSRLTVL.